The entry below describes one T cell receptor (beta chain). The sample originates from a study of blood T cell repertoires in COVID-19. Trimming removed 7 bases at V and 0 bases at J, with 10 bases between. Germline V gives CDR1 MNHEY, CDR2 SMNVEV (reference sequence). The CDR3 runs to 14 residues. This table comes from immunoSEQ multiplex PCR, and its TCRdb copy is limited to in-frame clones, with some not included. The sample shows under 70,000 clones, over 80% of them seen only once. V gene TRBV27 combines with J gene TRBJ2-1, with unresolved D. The specimen sequenced was peripheral blood. This receptor was identified in a woman aged 55-69 years with active or convalescent COVID-19. The CDR3 DNA reads TGTGCCAGCACACCGGAGCTCTCCTACAATGAGCAGTTCTTC. Translated: CASTPELSYNEQFF.